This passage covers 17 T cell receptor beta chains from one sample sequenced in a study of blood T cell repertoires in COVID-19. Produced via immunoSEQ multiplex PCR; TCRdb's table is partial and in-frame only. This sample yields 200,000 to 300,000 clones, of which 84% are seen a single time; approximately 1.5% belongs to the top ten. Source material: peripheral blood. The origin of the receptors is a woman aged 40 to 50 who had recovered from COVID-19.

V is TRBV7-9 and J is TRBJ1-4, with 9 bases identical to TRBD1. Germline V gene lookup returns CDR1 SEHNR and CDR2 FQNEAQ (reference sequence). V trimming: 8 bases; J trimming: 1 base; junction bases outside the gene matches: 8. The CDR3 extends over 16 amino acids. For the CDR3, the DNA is TGTGCCAGCGCCCCGGGACAGGGCGGAACTAATGAAAAACTGTTTTTT. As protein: CASAPGQGGTNEKLFF.

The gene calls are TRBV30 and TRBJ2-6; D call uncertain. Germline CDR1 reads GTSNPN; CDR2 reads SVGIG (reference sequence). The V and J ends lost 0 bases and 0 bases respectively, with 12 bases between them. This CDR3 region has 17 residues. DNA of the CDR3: TGTGCCTGGAGTGTACGTTTTTCCGGCTCTGGGGCCAACGTCCTGACTTTC. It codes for CAWSVRFSGSGANVLTF.

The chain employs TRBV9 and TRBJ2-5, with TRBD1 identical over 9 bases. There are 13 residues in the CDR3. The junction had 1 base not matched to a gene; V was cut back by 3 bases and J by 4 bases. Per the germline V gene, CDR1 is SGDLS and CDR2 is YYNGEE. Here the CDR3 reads CASSAGQGETQYF. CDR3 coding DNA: TGTGCCAGCAGCGCGGGACAGGGAGAGACCCAGTACTTC. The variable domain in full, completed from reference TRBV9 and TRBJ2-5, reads DSGVTQTPKHLITATGQRVTLRCSPRSGDLSVYWYQQSLDQGLQFLIQYYNGEERAKGNILERFSAQQFPDLHSELNLSSLELGDSALYFCASSAGQGETQYFGPGTRLLVL.

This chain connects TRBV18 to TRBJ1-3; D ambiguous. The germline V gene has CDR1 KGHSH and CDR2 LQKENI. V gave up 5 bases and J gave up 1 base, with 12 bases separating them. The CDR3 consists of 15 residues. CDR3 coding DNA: TGTGCCAGCTCATCCTCCACTGCGTCTGGAAACACCATATATTTT. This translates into CASSSSTASGNTIYF.

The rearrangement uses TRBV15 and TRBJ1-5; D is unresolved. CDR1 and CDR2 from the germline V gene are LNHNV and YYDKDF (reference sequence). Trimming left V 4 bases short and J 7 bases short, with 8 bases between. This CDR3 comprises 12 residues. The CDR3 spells CATSISEQPQHF. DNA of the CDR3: TGTGCCACCAGCATCAGCGAACAGCCCCAGCATTTT.

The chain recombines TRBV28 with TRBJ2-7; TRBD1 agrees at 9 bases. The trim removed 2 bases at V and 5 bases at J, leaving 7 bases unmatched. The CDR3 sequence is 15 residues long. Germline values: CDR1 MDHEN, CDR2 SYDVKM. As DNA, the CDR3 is TGTGCCAGCAGTTTACCCGGGACAGGGACAAACGAGCAGTACTTC. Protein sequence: CASSLPGTGTNEQYF. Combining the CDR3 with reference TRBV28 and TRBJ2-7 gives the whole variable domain DVKVTQSSRYLVKRTGEKVFLECVQDMDHENMFWYRQDPGLGLRLIYFSYDVKMKEKGDIPEGYSVSREKKERFSLILESASTNQTSMYLCASSLPGTGTNEQYFGPGTRLTVT.

The CDR3 region has the DNA TGCGCCAGCAGCTTGGATAGCAGGGTCCACGAGCAGTACTTC. Its translation is CASSLDSRVHEQYF. V usage is TRBV5-1 and J usage is TRBJ2-7; D perhaps matches TRBD1 (5 bases). V was pared by 0 bases and J by 5 bases, with 12 bases between. This CDR3 region has 14 residues. Germline assignment: CDR1 SGHRS and CDR2 YFSETQ.

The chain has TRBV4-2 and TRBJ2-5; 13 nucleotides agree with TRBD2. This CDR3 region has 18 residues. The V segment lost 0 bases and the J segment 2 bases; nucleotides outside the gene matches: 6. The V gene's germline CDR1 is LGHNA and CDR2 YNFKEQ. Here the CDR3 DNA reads TGTGCCAGCAGCCAAGATCGACTAGCGGGGGGCACACAAGAGACCCAGTACTTC. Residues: CASSQDRLAGGTQETQYF.

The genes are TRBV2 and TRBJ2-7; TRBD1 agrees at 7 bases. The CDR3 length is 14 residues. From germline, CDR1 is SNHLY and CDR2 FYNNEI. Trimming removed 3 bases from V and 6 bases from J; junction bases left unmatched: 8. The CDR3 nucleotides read TGTGCCAGCAGTGATCGGACAGGCCAGAGCGAGCAGTACTTC. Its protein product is CASSDRTGQSEQYF. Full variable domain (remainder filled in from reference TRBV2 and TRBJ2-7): EPEVTQTPSHQVTQMGQEVILRCVPISNHLYFYWYRQILGQKVEFLVSFYNNEISEKSEIFDDQFSVERPDGSNFTLKIRSTKLEDSAMYFCASSDRTGQSEQYFGPGTRLTVT.

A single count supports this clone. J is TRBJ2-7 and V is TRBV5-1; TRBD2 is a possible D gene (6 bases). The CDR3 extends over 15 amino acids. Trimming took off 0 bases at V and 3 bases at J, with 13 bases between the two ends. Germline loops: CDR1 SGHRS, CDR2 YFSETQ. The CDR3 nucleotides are TGCGCCAGCAGCTTGGAGGGGCGGGGCGGCTACGAGCAGTACTTC. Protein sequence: CASSLEGRGGYEQYF.

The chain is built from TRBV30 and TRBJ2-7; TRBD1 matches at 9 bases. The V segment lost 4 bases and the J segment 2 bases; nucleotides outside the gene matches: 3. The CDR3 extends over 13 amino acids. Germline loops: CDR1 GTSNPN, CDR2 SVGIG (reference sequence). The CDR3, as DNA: TGTGCCTGGACGACAGGGGGGACCTACGAGCAGTACTTC. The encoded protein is CAWTTGGTYEQYF.

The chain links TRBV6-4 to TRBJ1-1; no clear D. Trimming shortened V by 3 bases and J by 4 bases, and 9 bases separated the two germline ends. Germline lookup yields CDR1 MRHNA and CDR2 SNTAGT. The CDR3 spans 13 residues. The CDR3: CASSEEEGTEAFF. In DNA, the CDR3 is TGTGCCAGCAGTGAGGAGGAGGGCACTGAAGCTTTCTTT.

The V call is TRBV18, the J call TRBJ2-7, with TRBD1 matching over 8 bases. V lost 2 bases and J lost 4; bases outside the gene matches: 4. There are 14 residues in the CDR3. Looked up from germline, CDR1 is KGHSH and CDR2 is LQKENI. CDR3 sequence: CASSPRRDRYEQYF. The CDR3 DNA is TGTGCCAGCTCACCAAGGCGGGACAGGTACGAGCAGTACTTC.

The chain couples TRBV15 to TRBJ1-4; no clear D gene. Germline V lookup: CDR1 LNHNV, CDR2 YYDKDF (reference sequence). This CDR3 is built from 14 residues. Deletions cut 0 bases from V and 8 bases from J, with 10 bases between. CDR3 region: CATSREGTGEKLFF. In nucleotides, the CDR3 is TGTGCCACCAGCAGAGAGGGCACCGGAGAAAAACTGTTTTTT.

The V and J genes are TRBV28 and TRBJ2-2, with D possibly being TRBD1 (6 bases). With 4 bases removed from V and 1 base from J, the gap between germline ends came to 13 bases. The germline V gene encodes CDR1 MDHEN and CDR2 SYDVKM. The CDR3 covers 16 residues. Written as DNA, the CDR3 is TGTGCCAGCAGTTCCCCAGGGGCAGGGAACACCGGGGAGCTGTTTTTT. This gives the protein CASSSPGAGNTGELFF. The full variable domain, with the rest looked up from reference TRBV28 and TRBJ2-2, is DVKVTQSSRYLVKRTGEKVFLECVQDMDHENMFWYRQDPGLGLRLIYFSYDVKMKEKGDIPEGYSVSREKKERFSLILESASTNQTSMYLCASSSPGAGNTGELFFGEGSRLTVL.

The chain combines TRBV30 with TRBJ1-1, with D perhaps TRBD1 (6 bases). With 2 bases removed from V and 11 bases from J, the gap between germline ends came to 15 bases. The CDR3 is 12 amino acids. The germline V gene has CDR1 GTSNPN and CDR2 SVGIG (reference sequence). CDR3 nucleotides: TGTGCCTGGAGTTCACAGGGCGTGGATGCTTTCTTT. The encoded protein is CAWSSQGVDAFF.

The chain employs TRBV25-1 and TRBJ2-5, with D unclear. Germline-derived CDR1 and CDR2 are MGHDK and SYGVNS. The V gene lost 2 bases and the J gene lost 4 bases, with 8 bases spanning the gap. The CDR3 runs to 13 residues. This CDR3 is CASSETNSETQYF. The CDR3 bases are TGTGCCAGCAGTGAAACGAACTCAGAGACCCAGTACTTC.